Below, 11 T cell receptor beta chains from the same sample are listed, as sequenced in a study of T-cell reconstitution after alpha-beta-depleted transplantation in children. During its preparation, the TCRbeta library received unique molecular identifiers. One entry per CDR3 protein, called by TCRdb with MiXCR from the PCR reads. The data contain almost 250,000 distinct CDR3 sequences, 25% of them singletons. The sample was PBMCs, taken before TCRalphabeta/CD19-depleted stem cell transplant. All receptors derive from a girl aged 2-10 years with Fanconi anemia, due to receive a stem cell transplant.

Ten or more counts support this clonotype. This chain joins TRBV20-1 and TRBJ2-3, with TRBD2 matching 9 bases. Looked up from germline, CDR1 is DFQATT and CDR2 is SNEGSKA (reference sequence). The CDR3 is 13 residues long. With V trimmed by 6 bases and J by 4 bases, 5 bases remained unmatched. The CDR3 protein is CSASLAGSDTQYF. DNA of the CDR3: TGCAGTGCCTCGCTAGCGGGGTCAGATACGCAGTATTTT.

This clonotype has a count of ten or more. One end of the junction fails to match germline, which may point to a read error. The rearrangement joins TRBV24-1 to TRBJ1-1, with D possibly being TRBD1 (6 bases). The CDR3 length is 10 residues. The germline V gene encodes CDR1 KGHDR and CDR2 SFDVKD. This CDR3 is CAANGQGKIF. The DNA for the CDR3 is TGTGCCGCCAATGGGCAGGGGAAAATCTTT.

The table lists this clonotype with many counts. The V and J genes are TRBV6-5 and TRBJ2-1, with TRBD1 matching over 7 bases. The germline gives CDR1 MNHEY, CDR2 SVGAGI. V trimming: 6 bases; J trimming: 3 bases; junction bases outside the gene matches: 14. This CDR3 has 17 residues. The CDR3 sequence: CASSSLIPGQHYNEQFF. CDR3 DNA sequence: TGTGCCAGCAGCTCCTTAATTCCGGGACAGCACTACAATGAGCAGTTCTTC.

V is TRBV7-9 and J is TRBJ2-6; 7 bases map to TRBD1. With 0 bases clipped from V and 5 bases from J, the junction kept 7 bases outside the gene matches. The CDR3 extends over 17 amino acids. Germline V gives CDR1 SEHNR, CDR2 FQNEAQ (reference sequence). The CDR3 region has the DNA TGTGCCAGCAGCTTAGCTTCTGACAGGGTACGGGCCAACGTCCTGACTTTC. Encoded protein: CASSLASDRVRANVLTF.

This clonotype has a count of ten or more. This chain connects TRBV20-1 to TRBJ1-1, with D perhaps matching TRBD1 (6 bases). The CDR3 length is 14 residues. Trimming cost V 0 bases and J 5 bases, with 13 bases left between them. Germline V gives CDR1 DFQATT, CDR2 SNEGSKA (reference sequence). CDR3 region: CSARDRGRRTEAFF. The CDR3, as DNA: TGCAGTGCTAGAGATCGGGGGCGCCGGACTGAAGCTTTCTTT.

The table lists this clonotype with many counts. This rearrangement joins TRBV20-1 to TRBJ2-7; TRBD1 or TRBD2 may be the D gene (5 bases each). Deletions cut 5 bases from V and 2 bases from J, with 10 bases between. The CDR3 is made up of 12 amino acids. Germline lookup yields CDR1 DFQATT and CDR2 SNEGSKA (reference sequence). CDR3 sequence (DNA): TGCAGTGCTCAGAGGGGAGCCTACGAGCAGTACTTC. Amino acids: CSAQRGAYEQYF.

This clonotype was counted at least ten times. This chain links TRBV7-2 with TRBJ1-1; D ambiguous. V was shortened by 1 base and J by 2 bases, with 8 bases between the two germline ends. Germline values: CDR1 SGHTA, CDR2 FQGNSA. The CDR3 spans 14 residues. CDR3 residues: CASSLEGDNTEAFF. CDR3 in DNA: TGTGCCAGCAGCTTAGAGGGCGACAACACTGAAGCTTTCTTT.

V usage is TRBV10-1 and J usage is TRBJ2-7, with D perhaps TRBD1 or TRBD2 (5 bases each). The CDR3 runs 23 residues. Trimming stripped 3 bases from V and 0 bases from J, with 36 bases between. Germline CDR1 WNHNN, CDR2 SYGVQD (reference sequence). The chain's CDR3 is CASSEGGMATRLGLGPSSYEQYF. The DNA of the CDR3 is TGCGCCAGCAGTGAAGGAGGTATGGCTACCCGGCTAGGTTTGGGACCTAGCTCCTACGAGCAGTACTTC.

This clonotype was counted many times. The chain links TRBV7-2 to TRBJ2-1; 9 nucleotides agree with TRBD1. Trimming took 2 bases from V and 8 from J; bases not matched to a gene: 4. The germline CDR1 and CDR2 sequences are SGHTA and FQGNSA. The CDR3 has 14 residues. The CDR3 here is CASSLTGGEDEQFF. For the CDR3, the DNA is TGTGCCAGCAGCTTAACAGGGGGCGAAGATGAGCAGTTCTTC.

In this sample, this clonotype turned up a few times. This rearrangement joins TRBV7-9 to TRBJ2-7; D ambiguous. V was pared by 5 bases and J by 7 bases, with 12 bases between. The CDR3 totals 12 residues. Per germline, CDR1 SEHNR and CDR2 FQNEAQ (reference sequence). The CDR3 reads CASSPPSQEQYF. The CDR3 bases are TGTGCCAGCAGCCCCCCCTCCCAAGAGCAGTACTTC.

This clonotype was seen at least ten times. The chain has TRBV12-3 or TRBV12-4 and TRBJ2-1, with a tentative D call TRBD2 (6 bases). This CDR3 has 12 residues. Between the trimmed V and J ends, which lost 7 bases and 6 bases, there was a span of 10 bases. The CDR3 region is CASTPGSNEQFF. CDR3 in DNA: TGTGCCAGCACCCCCGGGAGCAATGAGCAGTTCTTC.